What follows are 30 T cell receptor beta chains derived from one specimen sequenced in a study of T cells in Graves' hyperthyroidism and ophthalmopathy. RNA transcripts were the template for amplifying TCR beta CDR3 regions. TCR CDR3 underwent first-round RT-PCR with the HTBI primer set. TCRdb re-called the multiplex PCR reads through MiXCR, storing one row per CDR3 protein. The data hold over 45,000 distinct CDR3 sequences, with around half observed a single time. Sequenced material: blood. The receptors come from a woman in her thirties with Graves' ophthalmopathy.

The rearrangement links TRBV5-1 to TRBJ1-3; no firm D call. V lost 0 bases, J lost 1 base, and 8 bases lay in between. CDR1 and CDR2 from the germline V gene are SGHRS and YFSETQ. This CDR3 has 15 amino acids. CDR3 DNA sequence: TGCGCCAGCAGCTTGGACAGTCTGTCTGGAAACACCATATATTTT. This translates into CASSLDSLSGNTIYF.

This clonotype was detected ten times or more. This chain connects TRBV5-4 to TRBJ2-5, with TRBD2 identical over 7 bases. The ends lost 0 bases at V and 2 bases at J; junction bases unmatched: 4. This CDR3 contains 15 residues. Per the germline V gene, CDR1 is SGHNT and CDR2 is YYREEE (reference sequence). The CDR3: CASSLVVAGQETQYF. CDR3 nucleotide sequence: TGTGCCAGCAGCTTGGTGGTAGCGGGTCAAGAGACCCAGTACTTC.

With respect to this clonotype: No conserved phenylalanine or tryptophan is present at the end of the CDR3, so a read error is the likely explanation. V usage is TRBV19 and J usage is TRBJ2-1; 10 nucleotides agree with TRBD1. The CDR3 contains 14 residues. Germline V lookup: CDR1 LNHDA, CDR2 SQIVND (reference sequence). The CDR3 region has the DNA TGTGCCAGTAGTGAGCTGACAGGGGGCAATGGGCAGTTCATC. Protein sequence: CASSELTGGNGQFI.

This chain joins TRBV28 and TRBJ1-5; D gene unclear. In germline, CDR1 is MDHEN, CDR2 SYDVKM. The CDR3 covers 19 residues. Trimming removed 6 bases from V and 0 bases from J, with 24 bases in between. The CDR3 bases are TGTGCCAGCAGCTTTGGCCTGTCCGTTACCGCTTATAGCAATCAGCCCCAGCATTTT. It codes for CASSFGLSVTAYSNQPQHF.

This clonotype was recorded at least ten times. The CDR3 protein is CATSTNQRERSNEQFF. The CDR3 DNA sequence: TGTGCCACCAGCACAAATCAGCGGGAGCGTTCCAATGAGCAGTTCTTC. V gene TRBV15 combines with J gene TRBJ2-1; 8 nucleotides agree with TRBD2. The CDR3 extends over 16 amino acids. V shed 4 bases, J shed 6 bases, and the junction held 11 bases outside the gene matches. Germline loops: CDR1 LNHNV, CDR2 YYDKDF (reference sequence).

This clonotype was observed at least ten times. This chain connects TRBV6-1 to TRBJ1-1; TRBD1 agrees at 8 bases. With V trimmed by 7 bases and J by 1 base, 8 bases remained unmatched. The CDR3 has 15 residues. The germline V gene encodes CDR1 MNHNS and CDR2 SASEGT. The CDR3 bases are TGTGCCAGCAAGAAGCCGGGACAGGAGAACACTGAAGCTTTCTTT. This translates into CASKKPGQENTEAFF.

In this sample, this clonotype turned up many times. The rearrangement joins TRBV2 to TRBJ1-5; D ambiguous. The V end lost 6 bases, the J end lost 2 bases, and 8 bases lay between the germline ends. Germline CDR1 reads SNHLY; CDR2 reads FYNNEI. The CDR3 covers 13 residues. The CDR3 DNA follows: TGTGCCAGCAGGGTATGGGGCAATCAGCCCCAGCATTTT. Its translation: CASRVWGNQPQHF.

Many counts were recorded for this clonotype. V gene TRBV7-9 combines with J gene TRBJ2-2, with a weak D call TRBD1 (6 bases). This CDR3 is 15 amino acids long. V was shortened by 2 bases and J by 4 bases, with 11 bases between the two germline ends. Germline assignment: CDR1 SEHNR and CDR2 FQNEAQ (reference sequence). In DNA, the CDR3 is TGTGCCAGCAGCTTACTACAGGGACCCACCGGGGAGCTGTTTTTT. Protein: CASSLLQGPTGELFF. Combining the CDR3 with reference TRBV7-9 and TRBJ2-2 gives the whole variable domain DTGVSQNPRHKITKRGQNVTFRCDPISEHNRLYWYRQTLGQGPEFLTYFQNEAQLEKSRLLSDRFSAERPKGSFSTLEIQRTEQGDSAMYLCASSLLQGPTGELFFGEGSRLTVL.

This clonotype was counted at least ten times. The V and J genes are TRBV6-2 or TRBV6-3 and TRBJ2-3; 7 bases are shared with TRBD2. CDR1 is MNHEY and CDR2 is SVGEGT in the germline V gene. Trimming removed 6 bases from V and 12 bases from J; junction bases left unmatched: 9. CDR3 length: 12 amino acids. The CDR3 region has the DNA TGTGCCAGCAGCAGGACTAGTGCATTACAGTATTTT. It is translated as CASSRTSALQYF.

The rearrangement joins TRBV20-1 to TRBJ2-1; D is perhaps TRBD1 (5 bases). Germline V gene lookup returns CDR1 DFQATT and CDR2 SNEGSKA (reference sequence). This CDR3 spans 14 amino acids. Trimming shortened V by 0 bases and J by 3 bases, and 9 bases separated the two germline ends. The CDR3 spells CSARDPDSYNEQFF. The CDR3, as DNA: TGCAGTGCTAGAGACCCCGACAGCTACAATGAGCAGTTCTTC.

This chain uses TRBV12-3 or TRBV12-4 with TRBJ2-1; TRBD2 matches at 7 bases. V was pared by 3 bases and J by 12 bases, with 14 bases of the junction left unmatched. CDR3 length equals 15 residues. The CDR3 DNA reads TGTGCCAGCAGTTTTTCTAGCGGCCCCACAGATACGCAGTTCTTC. Translation gives CASSFSSGPTDTQFF.

This clonotype was picked up many times. The gene calls are TRBV20-1 and TRBJ2-7; TRBD2 matches at 7 bases. The germline gives CDR1 DFQATT, CDR2 SNEGSKA (reference sequence). V was clipped by 5 bases and J by 4 bases; unmatched bases: 8. This CDR3 is 13 amino acids long. The CDR3 nucleotides are TGCAGTGCTTCAGTCGGGGGGTGGTACGAGCAGTACTTC. It codes for CSASVGGWYEQYF.

In its sample, this clonotype was seen a few times. V usage is TRBV28 and J usage is TRBJ2-1; 9 bases are shared with TRBD2. V dropped 7 bases and J dropped 4; count of bases not matched to a gene: 8. Germline V gives CDR1 MDHEN, CDR2 SYDVKM. The CDR3 has 15 amino acids. CDR3 amino acids: CASNPGGREYNEQFF. The CDR3 bases are TGTGCCAGCAATCCTGGCGGGAGGGAGTACAATGAGCAGTTCTTC. Combining the CDR3 with reference TRBV28 and TRBJ2-1 gives the whole variable domain DVKVTQSSRYLVKRTGEKVFLECVQDMDHENMFWYRQDPGLGLRLIYFSYDVKMKEKGDIPEGYSVSREKKERFSLILESASTNQTSMYLCASNPGGREYNEQFFGPGTRLTVL.

This clonotype appeared a single time. The conserved phenylalanine or tryptophan normally closing the CDR3 is absent here, so this likely arose from a read error. No DNA is shown, since the ends of the CDR3 on it are uncertain; the CDR3 is the one TCRdb lists. J is TRBJ1-4 and V is TRBV7-3. The germline V gene has CDR1 SGHTA and CDR2 FQGTGA. The CDR3 numbers 11 amino acids, ends counted. The CDR3 sequence is CASSLAAKKWD.

To note about this clonotype: A much more abundant neighbour one base away suggests this may be a read error. V usage is TRBV10-3 and J usage is TRBJ2-1; perhaps TRBD1 as D (5 bases). There are 15 residues in the CDR3. V shed 11 bases and J shed 0 bases, with 17 bases lying between them. The germline V gene has CDR1 ENHRY and CDR2 SYGVKD. The CDR3 coding sequence is TGTGCCGGCAGGCACCAGGGTAGCTCCTACAATGAGCAGTTCTTC. It yields the protein CAGRHQGSSYNEQFF.

This clonotype was seen just once. No DNA is shown, since the ends of the CDR3 on it are uncertain; the CDR3 is the one TCRdb lists. The rearrangement joins TRBV6-4 to TRBJ1-2; the table assigns TRBD1, which was not confirmed against the DNA. The CDR3 is 23 amino acids long, termini counted. Per the germline V gene, CDR1 is MRHNA and CDR2 is SNTAGT. The CDR3 reads CASSDPGQNTEAFFGQGEYGYTF.

This clonotype has at least ten counts. This clone may be a read error of a much larger clone one base away. The chain has TRBV15 and TRBJ1-2, with a weak D call TRBD1 (5 bases). Germline CDR1 LNHNV, CDR2 YYDKDF (reference sequence). V lost 3 bases to trimming and J lost 8 bases, with 16 bases between them. The CDR3 is 14 amino acids. The CDR3 is CATSRTVGAGGYTF. Written as DNA, the CDR3 is TGTGCCACCAGCAGGACAGTAGGGGCAGGAGGCTACACCTTC.

This clonotype turned up a few times. A much larger clone lies a single base off, so this may be a read error. V and J are TRBV9 and TRBJ1-2, with D perhaps TRBD1 (5 bases). V was pared by 3 bases and J by 6 bases, with 18 bases between. This CDR3 is 15 amino acids long. Germline lookup yields CDR1 SGDLS and CDR2 YYNGEE. The CDR3 loop reads CASSATGGPFDGYTF. DNA of the CDR3: TGTGCCAGCAGCGCTACCGGGGGTCCCTTCGATGGCTACACCTTC.

This clonotype was recorded a few times. The rearrangement joins TRBV24-1 to TRBJ2-5; D is undetermined. V lost 0 bases, J lost 6 bases, and 4 bases lay in between. Germline V gives CDR1 KGHDR, CDR2 SFDVKD. This CDR3 has 12 amino acids. The CDR3 spells CATSDLGQTQYF. The CDR3 DNA sequence: TGTGCCACCAGTGATTTGGGGCAGACCCAGTACTTC.

A note on this clonotype: It is likely a read error, because the conserved phenylalanine at the end of the CDR3 is missing. J is TRBJ1-1 and V is TRBV30; D gene uncertain. The CDR3 consists of 12 residues. The germline gives CDR1 GTSNPN, CDR2 SVGIG (reference sequence). Trimming cost V 2 bases and J 7 bases, with 11 bases left between them. Written as DNA, the CDR3 is TGTGCCTGGAGTCCGTGGCGGCTTGAAGCTTTCGTT. This encodes CAWSPWRLEAFV.

In this sample, this clonotype turned up a few times. The rearrangement links TRBV4-2 to TRBJ1-4, with 7 bases matching TRBD1. The CDR3 has 17 amino acids. V shed 0 bases and J 6 bases; nucleotides not matched to a gene: 10. Germline CDR1 is LGHNA and CDR2 is YNFKEQ. The CDR3 protein is CASSQDVVGTVDEKLFF. The CDR3 nucleotides are TGTGCCAGCAGCCAAGATGTTGTCGGGACAGTTGATGAAAAACTGTTTTTT.

This clonotype was recorded at least ten times. This chain connects TRBV4-1 to TRBJ2-5; TRBD1 agrees at 8 bases. Germline CDR1 and CDR2: MGHRA and YSYEKL. The CDR3 spans 16 residues. Losses at the gene ends were 5 bases for V and 4 bases for J; bases not matched to a gene: 12. The CDR3: CASSLRLPGGLETQYF. In DNA form, the CDR3 reads TGCGCCAGCAGCTTACGCCTCCCAGGGGGCCTAGAGACCCAGTACTTC.

This clonotype was seen ten or more times. As DNA, the CDR3 is TGCGCCAGCAGCCAAAGAATTCGGCGATCGAACACCGGGGAGCTGTTTTTT. Its translation: CASSQRIRRSNTGELFF. The chain joins TRBV4-1 to TRBJ2-2; D uncertain. The CDR3 runs to 17 residues. The ends were cut back, 2 bases at V and 0 bases at J, with 13 bases in the middle. The germline V gene encodes CDR1 MGHRA and CDR2 YSYEKL.

V and J are TRBV20-1 and TRBJ2-5, with 8 positions matching TRBD1. The V gene end was trimmed by 2 bases and the J gene end by 7 bases; junction bases not matched to a gene: 9. This CDR3 spans 14 amino acids. Germline lookup yields CDR1 DFQATT and CDR2 SNEGSKA (reference sequence). CDR3 DNA sequence: TGCAGTGCTAGACGGCGACAGGGGTGGGCGACCCAGTACTTC. Amino acid sequence: CSARRRQGWATQYF.

This rearrangement joins TRBV19 to TRBJ1-3; 8 bases match TRBD1. Germline CDR1 LNHDA, CDR2 SQIVND (reference sequence). V was clipped by 4 bases and J by 8 bases; unmatched bases: 13. CDR3 length equals 16 residues. DNA for the CDR3: TGTGCCAGTAGTAGGGAAGACAGGGGCGATGGCTACACCATATATTTT. As protein: CASSREDRGDGYTIYF.

This clonotype was picked up many times. This chain uses TRBV28 with TRBJ2-7; 11 bases match TRBD2. The trim removed 3 bases at V and 5 bases at J, leaving 9 bases unmatched. The germline V gene has CDR1 MDHEN and CDR2 SYDVKM. CDR3 length: 16 amino acids. The CDR3 loop is CASSLLGLAGTNEQYF. In nucleotides, the CDR3 is TGTGCCAGCAGTTTGCTAGGACTAGCGGGTACAAACGAGCAGTACTTC.

This clonotype was recorded at least ten times. The chain carries TRBV6-4 and TRBJ2-3, with D unresolved. Trimming shortened V by 2 bases and J by 0 bases, and 9 bases separated the two germline ends. The CDR3 covers 15 residues. Germline V gene lookup returns CDR1 MRHNA and CDR2 SNTAGT. This CDR3 is CASSDEGSSTDTQYF. In DNA, the CDR3 is TGTGCCAGCAGTGACGAAGGGTCTAGCACAGATACGCAGTATTTT.

The chain employs TRBV5-4 and TRBJ2-7; tentative D call: TRBD1 (7 bases). The CDR3 spans 19 residues. V was shortened by 5 bases and J by 0 bases, with 27 bases between the two germline ends. CDR1 and CDR2 (germline): SGHNT, YYREEE (reference sequence). CDR3 DNA sequence: TGTGCCAGCAGGGAGGGCCTCGGACAGGAGCTAGCGAACTCCTACGAGCAGTACTTC. Encoded protein: CASREGLGQELANSYEQYF.

About this clonotype itself: A read error may account for a junction end that differs from germline. The chain joins TRBV3-1 to TRBJ2-3, with TRBD2 matching over 12 bases. The CDR3 length is 16 residues. Looked up from germline, CDR1 is LGHDT and CDR2 is YNNKEL (reference sequence). The CDR3: CACSHVLAGGTDTQYF. The DNA of the CDR3 is TGTGCCTGCAGCCATGTACTAGCGGGAGGTACAGATACGCAGTATTTT.

Comments on this clonotype: Sequence at one end of the junction differs from germline and may be a read error. V gene TRBV7-7 combines with J gene TRBJ1-2; no definite D call. The CDR3 extends over 15 amino acids. The V gene's germline CDR1 is SSHAT and CDR2 FNYEAQ (reference sequence). The CDR3 nucleotides read TGTGCCAGAAGCTTAGTGGCAGGAGCAGACTATGGCTACACCTTC. It encodes CARSLVAGADYGYTF.